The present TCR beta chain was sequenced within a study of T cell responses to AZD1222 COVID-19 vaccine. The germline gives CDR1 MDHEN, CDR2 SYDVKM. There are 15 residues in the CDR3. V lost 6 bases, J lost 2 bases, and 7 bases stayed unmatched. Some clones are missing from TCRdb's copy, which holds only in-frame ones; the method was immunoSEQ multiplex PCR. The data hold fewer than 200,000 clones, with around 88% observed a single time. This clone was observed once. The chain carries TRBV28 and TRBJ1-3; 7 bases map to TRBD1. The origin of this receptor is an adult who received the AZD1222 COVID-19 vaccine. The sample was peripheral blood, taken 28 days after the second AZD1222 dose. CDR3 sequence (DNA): TGTGCCAGCAGGGGTACAGGGGAAACTGGAAACACCATATATTTT. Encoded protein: CASRGTGETGNTIYF. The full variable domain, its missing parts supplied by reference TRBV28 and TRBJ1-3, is DVKVTQSSRYLVKRTGEKVFLECVQDMDHENMFWYRQDPGLGLRLIYFSYDVKMKEKGDIPEGYSVSREKKERFSLILESASTNQTSMYLCASRGTGETGNTIYFGEGSWLTVV.